This TCR beta chain was obtained from a study of response to subunit inactivated influenza vaccine. The CDR3 contains 17 residues. The germline CDR1 and CDR2 sequences are ENHRY and SYGVKD. V shed 1 base, J shed 7 bases, and the junction held 10 bases outside the gene matches. Study conclusions and caveats: With each seasonal influenza vaccination, the authors suggested, few new T cells are recruited.

MiXCR, run by TCRdb on the RT-PCR reads, gives a single entry per CDR3 protein. Among hundreds of thousands of distinct CDR3 sequences listed, about 10% were seen once. Regarding this clonotype: Its specificity is not known.

This same sample was also taken into another study, of T cells expressing NK-cell markers. In that study: In generating TCR beta cDNA, 5'RACE template switching with UMIs was used. The TCR beta repertoires were obtained from sorted CD3+CD56+NKG2C+, CD3+CD56+NKG2C- and CD3+CD56-NKG2C+ T cells.

The sequence was obtained from a man aged 50-59 years who received an inactivated influenza vaccine. The chain combines TRBV10-3 with TRBJ2-1; 10 bases line up with TRBD2. The sample here was PBMCs from blood, taken on the day of vaccination. The CDR3 spells CAISEWVASGRGNEQFF. DNA of the CDR3: TGTGCCATCAGTGAGTGGGTGGCTAGCGGGAGAGGTAATGAGCAGTTCTTC.